This T cell receptor beta chain was observed in a study of technical replicates of blood from a few donors. This clone was observed a handful of times. Sequencing used immunoSEQ multiplex PCR; TCRdb keeps in-frame clones, though not all of them. The profile shows around 58,000 clones, more than 85% of them singletons. The CDR3 is 13 amino acids. V lost 1 base and J 11 bases, leaving 17 bases between the germline ends. The germline CDR1 and CDR2 sequences are GTSNPN and SVGIG (reference sequence). The chain combines TRBV30 with TRBJ1-1; weak D call: TRBD1 (6 bases). The TCR was taken from a human donor in good health. Some clones in this sample may be carry-over from other donors' samples. The sample comprised PBMCs. CDR3 sequence: CAWSDQGIRGAFF. The CDR3 bases are TGTGCCTGGAGTGACCAGGGAATTAGGGGGGCTTTCTTT.